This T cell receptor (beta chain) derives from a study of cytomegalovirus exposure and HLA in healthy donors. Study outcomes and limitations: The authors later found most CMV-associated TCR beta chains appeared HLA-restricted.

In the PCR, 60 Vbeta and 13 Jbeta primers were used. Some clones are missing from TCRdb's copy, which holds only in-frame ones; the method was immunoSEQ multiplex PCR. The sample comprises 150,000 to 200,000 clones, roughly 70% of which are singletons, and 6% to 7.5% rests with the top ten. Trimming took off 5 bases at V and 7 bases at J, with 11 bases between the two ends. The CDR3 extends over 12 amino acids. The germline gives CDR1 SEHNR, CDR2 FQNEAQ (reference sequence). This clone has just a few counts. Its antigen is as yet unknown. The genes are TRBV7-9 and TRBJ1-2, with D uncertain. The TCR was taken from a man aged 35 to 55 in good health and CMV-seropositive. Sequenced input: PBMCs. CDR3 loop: CASSILDFGYTF. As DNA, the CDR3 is TGTGCCAGCAGCATCCTGGACTTTGGCTACACCTTC.